Sequencing of this T cell receptor beta chain was carried out in a study of blood T cell repertoires in COVID-19. On the study more broadly: The samples span acute and convalescent COVID-19 from the United States, Italy and Spain. Sources were T cells, B-cell-depleted T cells, or PBMCs; the material itself was cDNA or gDNA.

The CDR3 extends over 11 amino acids. The germline gives CDR1 LNHDA, CDR2 SQIVND (reference sequence). V dropped 6 bases and J dropped 10; count of bases not matched to a gene: 2. Some clones are missing from TCRdb's copy, which holds only in-frame ones; the method was immunoSEQ multiplex PCR. The table includes around 62,000 clones, around 82% detected once. Sequencing was carried out using peripheral blood. This receptor was obtained from a man aged 45-65 years with active COVID-19. The chain carries TRBV19 and TRBJ2-1; 8 bases match TRBD2. The CDR3 DNA reads TGTGCCAGTAGGGTAGCGGGGGAGCAGTTCTTC. Translation: CASRVAGEQFF.